This T cell receptor beta chain is drawn from a study of T cell responses to AZD1222 COVID-19 vaccine (TCRdb year 2021). About the study as a whole: A total of around 240 trial participants underwent TCR sequencing, of whom 207 received two doses of AZD1222 and about 26 received two doses of the MenACWY control vaccine. Trial participants were enrolled by age into subgroups of 18-55, 56-69 and 70-plus years, and around 150, 29 and 61 TCR-sequenced participants, respectively, were included in these subgroups. Broad study findings and their caveats: In the small 56-69-year group, the increase in depth fell short of significance, most likely because of low power. Participants were mostly white British, with more females than males. The authors suggested clonal diversity may have been underestimated. Because no day 14 peak-response samples were available, repertoires were characterized only after the peak T cell response. A significant rise in spike-specific TCR breadth and depth was observed after two AZD1222 doses relative to day 0 and relative to MenACWY recipients. Conclusions about previously exposed vaccinees were limited because only 5 or 6 AZD1222 recipients were SARS-CoV-2 seropositive at baseline. Epitopes outside the regions mutated in the B.1.351 and B.1.1.7 variants were reportedly recognized by nearly half of the unique spike-specific TCRs. The vaccine-associated CD4 TCRs covered the entire spike protein, and the dominant responses fell in regions 160-218 and 743-854.

The sample's time point label, in plain terms: baseline before first vaccination. The sample's treatment or condition, from its label and the paper: meningococcal conjugate vaccine given as trial control. Samples from vaccinated people were obtained from the UK trials COV001 and COV002, which included a single-blind randomized controlled phase 2/3 trial of AZD1222 (ChAdOx1 nCoV-19) in healthy adults. Trial participant PBMC samples were collected at day 0 and day 28 after the second dose for TCRbeta chain sequencing. The CDR3 regions of human TCRbeta chains were analyzed by immunosequencing. The paper's data handling went like this. Repertoire TCRs were matched against a reference library of SARS-CoV-2-specific TCRs generated with the MIRA antigen-specificity platform. Breadth was defined as the fraction of unique TCRs that were SARS-CoV-2-associated, and depth was defined as the fraction of total T cells that were SARS-CoV-2-associated. Each spike-specific TCR was assigned to its reactive spike region and to a CD4 or CD8 class using the MIRA data. Log10-transformed breadth and depth values were compared by one-way ANOVA with Sidak's multiple comparisons tests. TCRdb obtained this table from immuneACCESS and retained in-frame rearrangements with V and J assigned. These tables miss some clones; where compared with another copy, unresolved V genes account for less than half of the shortfall, and the remainder is unexplained. V and J calls and clone size come straight from that table; D and trimming were deduced from the DNA. This sample holds 140,000 to 150,000 clones; over 80% were observed only once. Together, the top ten hold approximately 2.9% of the sample.

V is shortened by 4 bases, J by 2 bases, and the region joining them spans 6 bases. Via the germline V gene, CDR1 is SGHRS and CDR2 YFSETQ. The CDR3 contains 13 residues, cysteine and phenylalanine counted. CDR3 DNA is the only sequence kept; it has 39 bases, read in frame from the first base. This clone was recorded once. Its antigen is unknown. No base quality values were provided; no much bigger clone lies one nucleotide off. The TCR comes from an adult in good health. This material consisted of peripheral blood, taken on day 0 of MenACWY control vaccination. The rearranged chain carries TRBV5-1 and TRBJ2-2; no D gene call is confident. The DNA reads TGCGCCAGCAGCCACGCTAACACCGGGGAGCTGTTTTTT. Its amino acids are CASSHANTGELFF.